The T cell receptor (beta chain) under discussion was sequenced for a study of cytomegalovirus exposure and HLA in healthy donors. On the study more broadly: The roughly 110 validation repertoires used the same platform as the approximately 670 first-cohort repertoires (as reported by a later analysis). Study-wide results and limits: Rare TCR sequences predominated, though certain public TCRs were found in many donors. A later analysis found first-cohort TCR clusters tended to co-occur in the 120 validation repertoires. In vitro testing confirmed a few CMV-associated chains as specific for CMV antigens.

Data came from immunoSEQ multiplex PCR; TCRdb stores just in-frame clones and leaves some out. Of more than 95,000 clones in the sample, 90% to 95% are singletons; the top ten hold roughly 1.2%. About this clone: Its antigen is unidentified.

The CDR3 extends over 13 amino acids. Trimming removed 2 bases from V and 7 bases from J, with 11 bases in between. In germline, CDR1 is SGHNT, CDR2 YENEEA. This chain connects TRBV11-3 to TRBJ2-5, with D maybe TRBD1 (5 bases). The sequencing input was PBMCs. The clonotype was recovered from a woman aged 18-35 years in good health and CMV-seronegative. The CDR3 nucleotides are TGTGCCAGCAGCTTATACCCCACAGGGACCCAGTACTTC. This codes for CASSLYPTGTQYF.